Each of the 17 T cell receptor beta chains below was sequenced from the same sample in a study of blood T cells in healthy people across ages. It was with a sample-barcoded 5' primer and a J-beta primer mix that a second PCR of about 7 to 12 cycles was run. TCRdb processed the 5' RACE reads anew with MiXCR; each CDR3 protein has one entry. This repertoire shows approximately 2,000,000 distinct CDR3 sequences, roughly two fifths found once; its top ten account for 20% to 25%. The sequencing input was blood. The receptors were sampled from a human donor in good health.

The chain joins TRBV5-1 to TRBJ2-1, with TRBD1 matching 11 bases. The CDR3 runs to 14 residues. Germline CDR1 and CDR2: SGHRS and YFSETQ. Unmatched junction bases numbered 8, after V lost 3 bases and J lost 12 bases. The CDR3 loop reads CASSSGQGALGQFF. The CDR3 DNA is TGCGCCAGCAGCTCCGGACAGGGGGCACTTGGGCAGTTCTTC.

The CDR3: CASSYNQWGGTYEQYF. CDR3 DNA sequence: TGTGCCAGCAGTTACAACCAATGGGGAGGAACCTACGAGCAGTACTTC. The rearrangement links TRBV6-6 to TRBJ2-7, with a tentative D call TRBD2 (6 bases). Per the germline V gene, CDR1 is MNHNY and CDR2 is SVGAGI (reference sequence). V lost 2 bases, J lost 2 bases, and 16 bases lay in between. CDR3 length: 16 amino acids.

This clonotype was observed a few times. The chain carries TRBV6-1 and TRBJ1-2; D is uncertain. Germline V gene lookup returns CDR1 MNHNS and CDR2 SASEGT. The CDR3 has 13 residues. V shed 1 base and J shed 4 bases, with 7 bases lying between them. The CDR3 region is CASSEGRTYGYTF. DNA for the CDR3: TGTGCCAGCAGTGAAGGGCGGACCTATGGCTACACCTTC.

The chain links TRBV7-2 to TRBJ2-3; 13 bases fit TRBD2. V shed 5 bases and J 5 bases; nucleotides not matched to a gene: 7. CDR1 is SGHTA and CDR2 is FQGNSA in the germline V gene. This CDR3 has 16 residues. The CDR3 region has the DNA TGTGCCAGCAGCAGAACTAGCGGGGGGGCGAAAGATACGCAGTATTTT. It translates to CASSRTSGGAKDTQYF.

In its sample, this clonotype was seen a few times. The rearrangement links TRBV7-3 to TRBJ2-3; the D gene is possibly TRBD1 (5 bases). The CDR3 extends over 11 amino acids. Trimming pared 4 bases from V and 10 bases from J, leaving 9 bases between. Germline V gene data show CDR1 as SGHTA and CDR2 as FQGTGA. The CDR3 DNA reads as TGTGCCAGCAGCTCAGGGTTGGCGCAGTATTTT. Translation: CASSSGLAQYF. Full variable domain (remainder filled in from reference TRBV7-3 and TRBJ2-3): GAGVSQTPSNKVTEKGKYVELRCDPISGHTALYWYRQSLGQGPEFLIYFQGTGAADDSGLPNDRFFAVRPEGSVSTLKIQRTERGDSAVYLCASSSGLAQYFGPGTRLTVL.

This chain joins TRBV4-3 and TRBJ1-5; 7 nucleotides line up with TRBD1. Germline V gives CDR1 LGHNA, CDR2 YSLEER. The ends lost 0 bases at V and 7 bases at J; junction bases unmatched: 9. CDR3 size: 16 residues. CDR3 in DNA: TGCGCCAGCAGCCAAGATGCCAGGGGGGCTTTCCAGCCCCAGCATTTT. Its translation: CASSQDARGAFQPQHF.

J is TRBJ2-7 and V is TRBV6-1; D is undetermined. The CDR3 has 12 residues. The germline V gene encodes CDR1 MNHNS and CDR2 SASEGT. Trimming shortened V by 8 bases and J by 1 base, and 9 bases separated the two germline ends. The DNA of the CDR3 is TGTGCCAGCTGCAAGGGATCCTACGAGCAGTACTTC. It specifies CASCKGSYEQYF.

This clonotype was detected ten times or more. Here the CDR3 reads CSARPGTGGKDYGYTF. The CDR3 DNA sequence: TGCAGTGCTCGCCCCGGGACAGGGGGCAAAGACTATGGCTACACCTTC. The rearrangement joins TRBV20-1 to TRBJ1-2; TRBD1 aligns across 12 bases. The CDR3 has 16 residues. Germline V gene sequence: CDR1 DFQATT, CDR2 SNEGSKA (reference sequence). V lost 5 bases and J lost 3; bases outside the gene matches: 10.

There are a few counts of this clonotype. CDR3 DNA sequence: TGTGCCAGCACCCTACGGGAGGGCAGCTACACCTTC. The encoded protein is CASTLREGSYTF. The chain employs TRBV7-2 and TRBJ1-2; no clear D gene. The V gene lost 7 bases and the J gene lost 9 bases, with 15 bases spanning the gap. The CDR3 is 12 residues long. Germline CDR1 reads SGHTA; CDR2 reads FQGNSA.

With regard to this clonotype: Being one base from a much bigger clone, this may be a read error. In nucleotides, the CDR3 is TGTGCCAGCAGCAAATGGAGGAACACTGAAGCTTTCTTT. Its translation: CASSKWRNTEAFF. The V gene is TRBV7-2, the J gene TRBJ1-1; the D is unclear. Germline V gives CDR1 SGHTA, CDR2 FQGNSA. The CDR3 spans 13 residues. V lost 5 bases, J lost 1 base, and 8 bases lay in between. The full variable domain, rest sourced from reference TRBV7-2 and TRBJ1-1, is GAGVSQSPSNKVTEKGKDVELRCDPISGHTALYWYRQSLGQGLEFLIYFQGNSAPDKSGLPSDRFSAERTGGSVSTLTIQRTQQEDSAVYLCASSKWRNTEAFFGQGTRLTVV.

This clonotype was picked up a small number of times. This chain uses TRBV6-5 with TRBJ2-1; TRBD1 matches 9 bases. Germline CDR1 reads MNHEY; CDR2 reads SVGAGI. V shed 0 bases and J 4 bases; nucleotides not matched to a gene: 10. CDR3 length equals 18 residues. CDR3 sequence: CASSYSTGTGILYNEQFF. The DNA of the CDR3 is TGTGCCAGCAGTTACTCCACCGGGACAGGGATATTGTACAATGAGCAGTTCTTC.

This rearrangement joins TRBV11-2 to TRBJ1-1; unclear D gene. The germline CDR1 and CDR2 sequences are SGHAT and FQNNGV. V was cut by 1 base and J by 11 bases, with 11 bases left in between. The CDR3 covers 12 residues. This CDR3 reads CASSLVLRRAFF. The CDR3, as DNA: TGTGCCAGCAGCTTAGTCCTTCGTCGGGCTTTCTTT.

The CDR3 is CASSDLAGGVYEQYF. CDR3 DNA sequence: TGTGCCAGCAGTGACCTAGCGGGAGGGGTTTACGAGCAGTACTTC. The rearrangement uses TRBV2 and TRBJ2-4; the match to TRBD2 covers 12 bases. The J call is doubtful: the DNA matches TRBJ2-7 better. Germline V gene data show CDR1 as SNHLY and CDR2 as FYNNEI. The CDR3 has 15 residues.

The rearrangement joins TRBV29-1 to TRBJ1-1; no firm D call. Germline CDR1 and CDR2: SQVTM and ANQGSEA. The CDR3 totals 10 residues. Trimming removed 3 bases at V and 6 bases at J, with 5 bases between. The CDR3 region is CSVETAEAFF. The CDR3, as DNA: TGCAGCGTTGAGACGGCTGAAGCTTTCTTT. The full variable domain, its missing parts supplied by reference TRBV29-1 and TRBJ1-1, is SAVISQKPSRDICQRGTSLTIQCQVDSQVTMMFWYRQQPGQSLTLIATANQGSEATYESGFVIDKFPISRPNLTFSTLTVSNMSPEDSSIYLCSVETAEAFFGQGTRLTVV.

The rearrangement links TRBV20-1 to TRBJ1-2; a weak D match, TRBD1 (5 bases). The CDR3 length is 14 residues. V dropped 4 bases and J dropped 8 bases, with 20 bases sitting between them. CDR1 and CDR2 from the germline V gene are DFQATT and SNEGSKA (reference sequence). DNA of the CDR3: TGCAGTGCTAACCCCGGGGCCGAGGGGCGAGGCTACACCTTC. Translated: CSANPGAEGRGYTF.

The chain links TRBV4-3 to TRBJ2-5, with TRBD1 matching over 7 bases. With 0 bases clipped from V and 5 bases from J, the junction kept 6 bases outside the gene matches. Per the germline V gene, CDR1 is LGHNA and CDR2 is YSLEER. The CDR3 has 15 amino acids. DNA of the CDR3: TGCGCCAGCAGCCAAGAGCCCTACAGGGGCGAGACCCAGTACTTC. It translates to CASSQEPYRGETQYF.

The rearrangement uses TRBV19 and TRBJ2-1; 7 bases agree with TRBD1. Trimming cost V 3 bases and J 10 bases; bases outside gene matches: 0. The CDR3 totals 11 residues. Germline lookup yields CDR1 LNHDA and CDR2 SQIVND (reference sequence). The CDR3 DNA is TGTGCCAGTAGTATGACAGGGGAGCAGTTCTTC. This encodes CASSMTGEQFF.